The next 27 T cell receptor beta chains were all read from a single sample in a study of T cell repertoires in cytomegalovirus infection. One entry per CDR3 protein, called by TCRdb with MiXCR from the reads. Of around 540,000 distinct CDR3 sequences listed, roughly 34% are singletons. For these receptors, no antigen is known. The sequences come from cultured PBMCs, collected from culture after CMV antigen stimulation. These receptors originate from a human donor in good health (CMV status not recorded). Some clones in this sample may be carry-over from other donors' samples.

The V gene is TRBV6-6, the J gene TRBJ2-2, with 11 bases matching TRBD2. V lost 2 bases, J lost 2 bases, and 4 bases stayed unmatched. CDR1 and CDR2 (germline): MNHNY, SVGAGI (reference sequence). CDR3 length: 17 amino acids. DNA of the CDR3: TGTGCCAGCAGTTACCCGGGACTAGCGGATAACACCGGGGAGCTGTTTTTT. Protein: CASSYPGLADNTGELFF.

This clonotype has a handful of counts. The V and J genes are TRBV20-1 and TRBJ1-2; 8 nucleotides line up with TRBD1. The CDR3 runs 14 residues. V dropped 2 bases and J dropped 3; count of bases not matched to a gene: 5. Per the germline V gene, CDR1 is DFQATT and CDR2 is SNEGSKA (reference sequence). CDR3 nucleotide sequence: TGCAGTGCTAGACCCGGACAGGGCGACTATGGCTACACCTTC. Translated: CSARPGQGDYGYTF.

At least ten counts were recorded for this clonotype. This chain links TRBV7-2 with TRBJ2-3; 8 positions match TRBD2. There are 17 residues in the CDR3. Germline V gene data show CDR1 as SGHTA and CDR2 as FQGNSA. V gave up 4 bases and J gave up 6 bases; unmatched junction bases: 15. CDR3 sequence: CASSSFPLAGHGDTQYF. As DNA, the CDR3 is TGTGCCAGCAGCTCCTTCCCTCTAGCGGGCCACGGGGATACGCAGTATTTT.

The sample holds a few counts of this clonotype. The chain carries TRBV19 and TRBJ2-2; D gene unclear. Germline CDR1 is LNHDA and CDR2 is SQIVND (reference sequence). V was trimmed by 5 bases and J by 6 bases, leaving 13 bases between them. The CDR3 consists of 14 residues. In DNA form, the CDR3 reads TGTGCCAGTAGTCCCACTTCGTTCGCCGGGGAGCTGTTTTTT. It encodes CASSPTSFAGELFF.

The rearrangement links TRBV9 to TRBJ2-1; 10 bases agree with TRBD2. The CDR3 sequence is 16 residues long. V shed 0 bases and J 10 bases; nucleotides not matched to a gene: 10. Per the germline V gene, CDR1 is SGDLS and CDR2 is YYNGEE. CDR3 amino acids: CASSVGGGLAGVEQFF. CDR3 sequence (DNA): TGTGCCAGCAGCGTAGGGGGGGGGCTAGCGGGAGTGGAGCAGTTCTTC.

This clonotype was observed a single time. This rearrangement joins TRBV5-6 to TRBJ2-1, with 10 bases identical to TRBD2. V lost 0 bases and J lost 2; bases outside the gene matches: 2. Per germline, CDR1 SGHDT and CDR2 YYEEEE. The CDR3 spans 16 residues. Here the CDR3 DNA reads TGTGCCAGCAGCTTGGACCTAGCGGGAGCCTACAATGAGCAGTTCTTC. Translation gives CASSLDLAGAYNEQFF.

The V and J genes are TRBV15 and TRBJ2-2; D ambiguous. Trimming cost V 8 bases and J 0 bases, with 7 bases left between them. There are 13 residues in the CDR3. CDR1 and CDR2 from the germline V gene are LNHNV and YYDKDF (reference sequence). DNA of the CDR3: TGTGCCACCGGAGATTCGAACACCGGGGAGCTGTTTTTT. Encoded protein: CATGDSNTGELFF.

This clonotype was seen more than once but under ten times. V gene TRBV18 combines with J gene TRBJ1-5; no clear D gene. This CDR3 contains 14 residues. Looked up from germline, CDR1 is KGHSH and CDR2 is LQKENI. Deletions cut 3 bases from V and 6 bases from J, with 12 bases between. DNA for the CDR3: TGTGCCAGCTCACCGTACGGGGATTTTCAGCCCCAGCATTTT. This translates into CASSPYGDFQPQHF.

The rearrangement uses TRBV27 and TRBJ2-7, with TRBD2 identical over 8 bases. CDR1 is MNHEY and CDR2 is SMNVEV in the germline V gene (reference sequence). The CDR3 has 14 residues. Trimming took 3 bases from V and 6 from J; bases not matched to a gene: 7. The CDR3 is CASSFQAGESEQYF. Here the CDR3 DNA reads TGTGCCAGCAGTTTCCAAGCGGGAGAAAGCGAGCAGTACTTC.

This chain links TRBV20-1 with TRBJ2-1, with 7 nucleotides matching TRBD2. The CDR3 has 15 residues. The germline V gene has CDR1 DFQATT and CDR2 SNEGSKA (reference sequence). J lost 7 bases, V lost 0 bases, and 9 bases had no gene match. In DNA form, the CDR3 reads TGCAGTGCTAGAGAGTTCGGACTAGAGGAAAATGAGCAGTTCTTC. Its translation: CSAREFGLEENEQFF.

This chain joins TRBV4-3 and TRBJ1-6; a possible D gene is TRBD1 (6 bases). This CDR3 is 13 amino acids long. V lost 4 bases and J lost 10, with 11 bases in between. CDR1 LGHNA and CDR2 YSLEER come from the germline V gene. The CDR3 bases are TGCGCCAGCAGCCTGGACAGTTCCTCACCCCTCCACTTT. Its translation: CASSLDSSSPLHF.

V is TRBV18 and J is TRBJ2-7; 10 nucleotides align to TRBD1. The CDR3 has 13 amino acids. With 4 bases clipped from V and 5 bases from J, the junction kept 2 bases outside the gene matches. Germline assignment: CDR1 KGHSH and CDR2 LQKENI. CDR3 sequence reads: CASSQTGGHEQYV. The CDR3, as DNA: TGTGCCAGCTCACAGACAGGGGGCCACGAGCAGTACGTC.

This clonotype occurred a few times. The rearrangement links TRBV7-6 to TRBJ2-1; 8 positions agree with TRBD2. The V segment lost 2 bases and the J segment 2 bases; nucleotides outside the gene matches: 2. CDR3 length equals 15 residues. Germline values: CDR1 SGHVS, CDR2 FNYEAQ. The CDR3: CASSLRGGPYNEQFF. CDR3 nucleotides: TGTGCCAGCAGCTTACGGGGGGGACCCTACAATGAGCAGTTCTTC.

This sequence joins TRBV4-1 and TRBJ1-1; no reliable D call. Germline CDR1 is MGHRA and CDR2 is YSYEKL. Trimming took 1 base from V and 2 from J, leaving 11 bases between them. The CDR3 contains 15 residues. CDR3 DNA sequence: TGCGCCAGCAGCCAAGTTGGTGGAGGTAACACTGAAGCTTTCTTT. It codes for CASSQVGGGNTEAFF.

This sequence joins TRBV6-1 and TRBJ2-1; 9 bases are a match to TRBD2. CDR1 is MNHNS, CDR2 SASEGT, per germline. The trim removed 7 bases at V and 4 bases at J, leaving 2 bases unmatched. The CDR3 has 13 residues. The CDR3 spells CASKTSGYNEQFF. The CDR3 DNA reads as TGTGCCAGCAAAACTAGCGGGTACAATGAGCAGTTCTTC.

The sample holds many counts of this clonotype. The V call is TRBV4-3, the J call TRBJ2-1, with TRBD2 identical over 10 bases. Germline values: CDR1 LGHNA, CDR2 YSLEER. V was clipped by 2 bases and J by 5 bases; unmatched bases: 9. The CDR3 extends over 17 amino acids. This CDR3 reads CASSQQSSGSSDNEQFF. The CDR3 bases are TGCGCCAGCAGCCAACAGTCTAGCGGGAGCTCAGACAATGAGCAGTTCTTC.

The sample holds a few counts of this clonotype. The CDR3 DNA reads TGTGCCACCATAGGGGGCAGAGCCAAAAACATTCAGTACTTC. This gives the protein CATIGGRAKNIQYF. This chain links TRBV19 with TRBJ2-4; 7 bases are a match to TRBD1. Looked up from germline, CDR1 is LNHDA and CDR2 is SQIVND (reference sequence). V lost 10 bases to trimming and J lost 0 bases; unmatched junction nucleotides: 6. There are 14 residues in the CDR3.

This chain links TRBV5-1 with TRBJ1-6; perhaps TRBD1 as D (6 bases). CDR1 SGHRS and CDR2 YFSETQ come from the germline V gene. CDR3 length: 14 residues. V dropped 2 bases and J dropped 7 bases, with 10 bases sitting between them. In DNA, the CDR3 is TGCGCCAGCAGCTTCGGACAGCAGAATTCACCCCTCCACTTT. This codes for CASSFGQQNSPLHF.

A word on this clonotype: One junction end disagrees with the germline gene, perhaps due to a read error. The rearrangement uses TRBV4-3 and TRBJ1-1, with D possibly TRBD1 on 6 matching bases. The CDR3 is made up of 13 amino acids. CDR1 and CDR2 (germline): LGHNA, YSLEER. The DNA of the CDR3 is TGCGCCAGCAGCCAAAAAGGGGACACGGAAGCTTTCTTT. Protein: CASSQKGDTEAFF.

The chain couples TRBV7-2 to TRBJ2-1; no clear D. CDR3 length: 15 amino acids. Germline CDR1 and CDR2: SGHTA and FQGNSA. V was pared by 6 bases and J by 0 bases, with 12 bases between. CDR3 bases: TGTGCCAGCAGGAAGTGGGTGGACTCCTACAATGAGCAGTTCTTC. Encoded protein: CASRKWVDSYNEQFF.

This clonotype was seen repeatedly, ten times or more. The chain carries TRBV7-3 and TRBJ2-6; D unresolved. Trimming removed 5 bases at V and 3 bases at J, with 11 bases between. Germline V CDR1 and CDR2: SGHTA, FQGTGA. CDR3 size: 15 residues. CDR3 bases: TGTGCCAGCAGCCCCGCTGTGGGTGGGGCCAACGTCCTGACTTTC. It codes for CASSPAVGGANVLTF.

The J gene is TRBJ2-1, the V gene TRBV5-1; 7 nucleotides line up with TRBD1. This CDR3 contains 16 residues. Germline CDR1 is SGHRS and CDR2 is YFSETQ. V trimming: 3 bases; J trimming: 3 bases; junction bases outside the gene matches: 9. The CDR3 nucleotides are TGCGCCAGCAGCTCAAATGACGGGACAGTCTACAATGAGCAGTTCTTC. It specifies CASSSNDGTVYNEQFF. The full variable domain, rest sourced from reference TRBV5-1 and TRBJ2-1, is KAGVTQTPRYLIKTRGQQVTLSCSPISGHRSVSWYQQTPGQGLQFLFEYFSETQRNKGNFPGRFSGRQFSNSRSEMNVSTLELGDSALYLCASSSNDGTVYNEQFFGPGTRLTVL.

In its sample, this clonotype was seen a few times. V gene TRBV6-2 or TRBV6-3 combines with J gene TRBJ1-2; no clear D gene. Per the germline V gene, CDR1 is MNHEY and CDR2 is SVGEGT. The CDR3 loop spans 14 amino acids. Trimming shortened V by 3 bases and J by 4 bases, and 12 bases separated the two germline ends. The CDR3: CASSYSRTGYGYTF. The CDR3 DNA sequence: TGTGCCAGCAGTTATTCCCGTACTGGCTATGGCTACACCTTC.

This clonotype was counted only a few times. The genes are TRBV7-8 and TRBJ2-1, with 7 bases lining up with TRBD2. CDR1 and CDR2 from the germline V gene are SGHVS and FQNEAQ. This CDR3 contains 15 residues. The V segment lost 3 bases and the J segment 8 bases; nucleotides outside the gene matches: 10. The CDR3 DNA follows: TGTGCCAGCAGCTTGGGGCTAGCGGTGTTGTATGAGCAGTTCTTC. The encoded protein is CASSLGLAVLYEQFF. The entire variable domain, with the rest obtained from reference TRBV7-8 and TRBJ2-1, is as follows: GAGVSQSPRYKVAKRGQDVALRCDPISGHVSLFWYQQALGQGPEFLTYFQNEAQLDKSGLPSDRFFAERPEGSVSTLKIQRTQQEDSAVYLCASSLGLAVLYEQFFGPGTRLTVL.

The rearrangement links TRBV24-1 to TRBJ2-2, with 11 bases identical to TRBD1. The CDR3 loop spans 16 amino acids. Germline CDR1 and CDR2: KGHDR and SFDVKD. With 4 bases clipped from V and 4 bases from J, the junction kept 4 bases outside the gene matches. The DNA for the CDR3 is TGTGCCACCAGTGACACCGGGACAGGGGGCACCGGGGAGCTGTTTTTT. It codes for CATSDTGTGGTGELFF.

J is TRBJ2-1 and V is TRBV7-6, with 8 bases aligning to TRBD1. Germline CDR1 SGHVS, CDR2 FNYEAQ. The CDR3 totals 12 residues. The trim removed 1 base at V and 11 bases at J, leaving 1 base unmatched. The chain's CDR3 is CASSLGQGKQFF. DNA for the CDR3: TGTGCCAGCAGCTTAGGACAGGGGAAGCAGTTCTTC.

This clonotype has just a few counts. This chain uses TRBV5-4 with TRBJ2-1; 14 nucleotides agree with TRBD2. CDR1 and CDR2 (germline): SGHNT, YYREEE (reference sequence). This CDR3 comprises 18 residues. The trim removed 7 bases at V and 2 bases at J, leaving 11 bases unmatched. For the CDR3, the DNA is TGTGCCAGCCCCCCCGGGACTAGCGGGAGAATTGCCTACAATGAGCAGTTCTTC. Protein: CASPPGTSGRIAYNEQFF.